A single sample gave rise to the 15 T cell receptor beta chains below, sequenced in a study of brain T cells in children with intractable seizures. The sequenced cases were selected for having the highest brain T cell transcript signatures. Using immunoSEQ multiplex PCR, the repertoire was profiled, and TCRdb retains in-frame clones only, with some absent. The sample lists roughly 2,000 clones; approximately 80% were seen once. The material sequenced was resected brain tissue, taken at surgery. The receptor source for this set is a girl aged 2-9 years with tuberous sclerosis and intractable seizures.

The CDR3 reads CASPGGHSGNTIYF. As DNA, the CDR3 is TGTGCCAGTCCAGGGGGACACTCTGGAAACACCATATATTTT. J is TRBJ1-3 and V is TRBV6-4; TRBD1 matches at 7 bases. Germline V lookup: CDR1 MRHNA, CDR2 SNTAGT. The CDR3 has 14 residues. The V segment lost 9 bases and the J segment 0 bases; nucleotides outside the gene matches: 5.

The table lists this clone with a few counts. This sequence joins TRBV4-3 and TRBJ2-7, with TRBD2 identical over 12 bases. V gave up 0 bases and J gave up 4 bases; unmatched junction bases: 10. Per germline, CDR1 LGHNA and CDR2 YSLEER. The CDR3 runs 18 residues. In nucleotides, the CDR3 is TGCGCCAGCAGCCAAGATCCCCCAGGACTAGCGGGGAATTACGAGCAGTACTTC. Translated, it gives CASSQDPPGLAGNYEQYF.

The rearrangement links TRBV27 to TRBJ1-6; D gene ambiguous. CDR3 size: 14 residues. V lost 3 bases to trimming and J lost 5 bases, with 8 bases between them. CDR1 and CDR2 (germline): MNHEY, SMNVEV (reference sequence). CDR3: CASSFQPDNSPLHF. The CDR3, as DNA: TGTGCCAGCAGTTTTCAGCCGGATAATTCACCCCTCCACTTT.

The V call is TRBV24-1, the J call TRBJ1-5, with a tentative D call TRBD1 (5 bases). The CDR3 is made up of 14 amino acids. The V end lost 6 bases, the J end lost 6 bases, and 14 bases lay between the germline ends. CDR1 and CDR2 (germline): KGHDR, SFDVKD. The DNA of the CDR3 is TGTGCCACCAGTTTGGGGGGGTTGGGTCAGCCCCAGCATTTT. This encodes CATSLGGLGQPQHF.

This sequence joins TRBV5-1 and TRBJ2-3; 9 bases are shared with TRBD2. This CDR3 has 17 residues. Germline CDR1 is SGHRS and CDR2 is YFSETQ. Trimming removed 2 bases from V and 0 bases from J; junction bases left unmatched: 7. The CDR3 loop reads CASSLISGGLSTDTQYF. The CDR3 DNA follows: TGCGCCAGCAGCTTAATTAGCGGGGGATTGAGCACAGATACGCAGTATTTT.

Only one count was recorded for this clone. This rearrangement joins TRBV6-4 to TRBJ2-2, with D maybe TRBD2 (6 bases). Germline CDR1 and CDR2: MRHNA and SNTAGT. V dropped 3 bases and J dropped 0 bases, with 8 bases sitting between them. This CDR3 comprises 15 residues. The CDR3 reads CASSEGGANTGELFF. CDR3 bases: TGTGCCAGCAGTGAAGGCGGGGCGAACACCGGGGAGCTGTTTTTT.

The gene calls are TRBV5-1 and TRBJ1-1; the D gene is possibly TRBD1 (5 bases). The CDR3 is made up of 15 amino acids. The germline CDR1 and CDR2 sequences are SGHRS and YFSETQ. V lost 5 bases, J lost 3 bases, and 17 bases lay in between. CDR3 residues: CASRSGQGMDTEAFF. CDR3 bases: TGCGCCAGCAGATCAGGACAAGGGATGGACACTGAAGCTTTCTTT.

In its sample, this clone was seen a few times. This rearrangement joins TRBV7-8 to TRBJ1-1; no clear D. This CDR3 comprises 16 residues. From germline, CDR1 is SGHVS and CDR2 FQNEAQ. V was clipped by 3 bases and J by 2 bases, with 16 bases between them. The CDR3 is CASSFMAAPRNTEAFF. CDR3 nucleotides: TGTGCCAGCAGCTTCATGGCAGCCCCTCGCAACACTGAAGCTTTCTTT.

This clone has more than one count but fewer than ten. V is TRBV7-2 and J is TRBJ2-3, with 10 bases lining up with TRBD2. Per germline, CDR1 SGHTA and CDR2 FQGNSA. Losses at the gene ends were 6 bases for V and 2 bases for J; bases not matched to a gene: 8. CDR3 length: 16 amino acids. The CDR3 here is CASRLAGAHTTDTQYF. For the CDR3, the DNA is TGTGCCAGCAGGCTAGCGGGGGCCCATACCACAGATACGCAGTATTTT.

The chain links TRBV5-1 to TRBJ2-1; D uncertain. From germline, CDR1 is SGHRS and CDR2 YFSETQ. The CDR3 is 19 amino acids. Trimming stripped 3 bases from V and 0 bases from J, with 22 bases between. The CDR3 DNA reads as TGCGCCAGCAGCTCCCAACAGTGGCTCTTCCCGGGCTCCTACAATGAGCAGTTCTTC. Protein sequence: CASSSQQWLFPGSYNEQFF.

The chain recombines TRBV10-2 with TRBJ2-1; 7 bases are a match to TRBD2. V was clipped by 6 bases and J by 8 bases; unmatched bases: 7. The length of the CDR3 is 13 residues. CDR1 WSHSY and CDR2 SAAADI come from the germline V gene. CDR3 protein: CASRAAGDDEQFF. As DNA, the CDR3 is TGCGCCAGCAGGGCTGCGGGGGATGATGAGCAGTTCTTC.

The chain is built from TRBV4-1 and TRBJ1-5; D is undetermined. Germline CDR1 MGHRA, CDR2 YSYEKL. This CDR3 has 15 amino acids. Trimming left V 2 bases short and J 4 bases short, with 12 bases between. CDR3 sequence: CASSQSRTENQPQHF. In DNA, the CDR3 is TGCGCCAGCAGCCAAAGTCGAACAGAAAATCAGCCCCAGCATTTT.

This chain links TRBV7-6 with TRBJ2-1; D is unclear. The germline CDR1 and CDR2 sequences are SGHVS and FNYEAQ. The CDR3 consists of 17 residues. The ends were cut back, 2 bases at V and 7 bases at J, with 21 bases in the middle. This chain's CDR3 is CASSLMGGVGPDNEQFF. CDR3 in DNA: TGTGCCAGCAGCTTAATGGGTGGGGTCGGGCCGGATAATGAGCAGTTCTTC.

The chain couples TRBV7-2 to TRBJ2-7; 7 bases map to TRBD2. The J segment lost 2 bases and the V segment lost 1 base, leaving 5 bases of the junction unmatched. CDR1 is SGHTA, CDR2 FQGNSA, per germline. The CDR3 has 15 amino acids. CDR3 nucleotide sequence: TGTGCCAGCAGCTTAGGCGGGGGTCTCGCCTACGAGCAGTACTTC. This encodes CASSLGGGLAYEQYF.

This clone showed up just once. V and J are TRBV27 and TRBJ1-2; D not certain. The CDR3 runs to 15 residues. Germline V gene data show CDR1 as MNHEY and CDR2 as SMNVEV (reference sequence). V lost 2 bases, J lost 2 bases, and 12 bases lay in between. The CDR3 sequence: CASSLKPRTNYGYTF. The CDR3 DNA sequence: TGTGCCAGCAGTTTAAAACCCCGGACCAACTATGGCTACACCTTC.